Shown below are 3 T cell receptor beta chains from a single sample sequenced in a study of human T cells and chemical hapten exposure. Time point specified: healthy volunteer bleed at 2 weeks. Total RNA was isolated from unfractionated whole blood. In TCRdb, the RACE reads were re-called with MiXCR into one record per CDR3 protein. The repertoire consists of about 130,000 distinct CDR3 sequences, with more than 7.5% occurring once and the leading ten covering approximately 2%. The specimen sequenced was whole blood. The source of these receptors is a male donor in good health. Some clones in this sample may be carry-over from other donors' samples.

This clonotype occurred a few times. The CDR3 region has the DNA TGTGCCAGCAGCGTAGAGAAGGGTTGGGCTGGGGCCAACGTCCTGACTTTC. Translation: CASSVEKGWAGANVLTF. The gene calls are TRBV9 and TRBJ2-6; D call uncertain. Germline CDR1 and CDR2: SGDLS and YYNGEE. The CDR3 consists of 17 residues. V lost 0 bases, J lost 2 bases, and 12 bases lay in between.

This clonotype came up many times. The V and J genes are TRBV7-2 and TRBJ2-3, with D perhaps TRBD2 (5 bases). The CDR3 spans 13 residues. Per germline, CDR1 SGHTA and CDR2 FQGNSA. V was cut by 5 bases and J by 4 bases, with 10 bases left in between. CDR3 sequence reads: CASSLDYPDTQYF. The DNA for the CDR3 is TGTGCCAGCAGCCTTGACTATCCAGATACGCAGTATTTT.

This clonotype was seen ten or more times. V usage is TRBV19 and J usage is TRBJ1-2; no clear D. This CDR3 comprises 14 residues. Germline V CDR1 and CDR2: LNHDA, SQIVND (reference sequence). The germline V and J ends were trimmed by 7 bases and 6 bases, with 18 bases remaining between them. The CDR3 here is CASNYGKIRDGYTF. The CDR3 coding sequence is TGTGCCAGTAATTACGGGAAAATTAGAGATGGCTACACCTTC.